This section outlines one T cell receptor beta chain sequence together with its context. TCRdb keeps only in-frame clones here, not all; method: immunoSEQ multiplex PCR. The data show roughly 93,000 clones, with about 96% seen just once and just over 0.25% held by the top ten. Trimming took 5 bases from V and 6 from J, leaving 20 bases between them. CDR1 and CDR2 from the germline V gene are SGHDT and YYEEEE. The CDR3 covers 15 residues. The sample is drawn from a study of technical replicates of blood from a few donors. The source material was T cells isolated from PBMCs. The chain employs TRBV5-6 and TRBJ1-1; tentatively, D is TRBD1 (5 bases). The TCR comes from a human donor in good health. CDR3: CASSRDIGDGPEAFF. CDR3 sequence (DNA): TGTGCCAGCAGTCGCGACATAGGGGATGGACCTGAAGCTTTCTTT.